The 10 T cell receptor beta chains in this list originate from one sample, sequenced in a study of shared clonotypes between healthy human individuals. Repertoires were generated with immunoSEQ multiplex PCR, while TCRdb's copy carries only in-frame clones and drops some. Of about 1,900,000 clones detected, approximately 94% appear once; the ten largest clones hold more than 0.95%. Only CD45RO-negative cells positively selected for CCR7 counted as naive CD8 cells, so terminally differentiated effector memory CD45RA+ cells were excluded. Specimen: naive CD8+ T cells sorted from blood. These receptors originate from a man between 18 and 29 years old in good health.

Regarding this clone: A read error may account for a junction end that differs from germline. V is TRBV7-7 and J is TRBJ2-7; D gene ambiguous. CDR1 and CDR2 from the germline V gene are SSHAT and FNYEAQ (reference sequence). This CDR3 region has 13 residues. The CDR3 sequence: CASSLGYGYEQYF. As DNA, the CDR3 is TGTGCTAGCAGCTTAGGTTACGGGTACGAGCAGTACTTC.

A word on this clone: Additional DNA sequences in this sample encode the identical CDR3. The V gene is TRBV4-1, the J gene TRBJ2-7, with D perhaps TRBD1 (5 bases). This CDR3 has 14 residues. The germline V gene has CDR1 MGHRA and CDR2 YSYEKL. Between the trimmed V and J ends, which lost 1 base and 2 bases, there was a span of 9 bases. The CDR3 loop reads CASSQVPGTYEQYF. The CDR3 nucleotides read TGCGCCAGCAGCCAAGTCCCAGGGACCTACGAGCAGTACTTC.

Concerning this clone: The sample holds other DNA sequences that translate to the same CDR3. This rearrangement joins TRBV14 to TRBJ2-7; D possibly corresponds to TRBD1 (6 bases). The CDR3 sequence is 13 residues long. Germline loops: CDR1 SGHDN, CDR2 FVKESK. V was shortened by 0 bases and J by 3 bases, with 6 bases between the two germline ends. CDR3 loop: CASSQDRGYEQYF. Written as DNA, the CDR3 is TGTGCCAGCAGCCAAGACAGGGGCTACGAGCAGTACTTC.

The rearrangement joins TRBV9 to TRBJ2-5; 8 nucleotides agree with TRBD1. CDR3 size: 13 residues. Germline values: CDR1 SGDLS, CDR2 YYNGEE. V lost 4 bases and J lost 5; bases outside the gene matches: 4. The CDR3 loop reads CASSSNRGETQYF. CDR3 in DNA: TGTGCCAGCAGCTCTAACAGGGGGGAGACCCAGTACTTC.

Worth noting for this clone: Other DNA variants within this sample encode the same CDR3. The V gene is TRBV5-4, the J gene TRBJ1-1; tentatively, D is TRBD1 (6 bases). The CDR3 sequence is 12 residues long. Germline loops: CDR1 SGHNT, CDR2 YYREEE (reference sequence). The V end was cut by 5 bases, the J end by 5 bases, with 10 bases between. The CDR3 loop reads CASSLGQTEAFF. In DNA form, the CDR3 reads TGTGCCAGCAGTCTAGGACAGACTGAAGCTTTCTTT.

The sample holds one count of this clone. This CDR3 is also generated by other DNA sequences in the sample. The chain recombines TRBV2 with TRBJ2-1; D is ambiguous. Trimming removed 7 bases at V and 2 bases at J, with 0 bases between. This CDR3 is 10 amino acids long. CDR1 and CDR2 from the germline V gene are SNHLY and FYNNEI. This chain's CDR3 is CASTYNEQFF. The DNA of the CDR3 is TGTGCCAGCACCTACAATGAGCAGTTCTTC.

This clone has only a few counts. This chain connects TRBV7-9 to TRBJ1-2, with D unresolved. V was shortened by 3 bases and J by 4 bases, with 12 bases between the two germline ends. CDR1 SEHNR and CDR2 FQNEAQ come from the germline V gene (reference sequence). This CDR3 is 14 amino acids long. The CDR3 nucleotides read TGTGCCAGCAGCTTCGGTCTGGAACGCTATGGCTACACCTTC. It is translated as CASSFGLERYGYTF. The full variable domain, with the rest looked up from reference TRBV7-9 and TRBJ1-2, is DTGVSQNPRHKITKRGQNVTFRCDPISEHNRLYWYRQTLGQGPEFLTYFQNEAQLEKSRLLSDRFSAERPKGSFSTLEIQRTEQGDSAMYLCASSFGLERYGYTFGSGTRLTVV.

This chain links TRBV6-1 with TRBJ2-7; the D is unclear. Germline V gives CDR1 MNHNS, CDR2 SASEGT. The CDR3 is 13 residues long. V was shortened by 6 bases and J by 5 bases, with 14 bases between the two germline ends. CDR3 sequence: CASRALGVHEQYF. The CDR3 DNA reads TGTGCCAGCAGAGCCCTAGGAGTCCACGAGCAGTACTTC.

The CDR3 DNA reads TGTGCCAGCAGCTTGTTGCAGGGGGCCTACGAGCAGTACTTC. Translation gives CASSLLQGAYEQYF. V usage is TRBV5-4 and J usage is TRBJ2-7; 7 bases agree with TRBD1. V lost 1 base, J lost 2 bases, and 3 bases stayed unmatched. Germline CDR1 reads SGHNT; CDR2 reads YYREEE (reference sequence). The CDR3 is 14 amino acids.

Notes on this clone: This CDR3 is also generated by other DNA sequences in the sample. The chain has TRBV9 and TRBJ2-1; D not resolved. Germline V CDR1 and CDR2: SGDLS, YYNGEE. The CDR3 is made up of 12 amino acids. Trimming cost V 0 bases and J 8 bases, with 6 bases left between them. CDR3 protein: CASSVGVDEQFF. The CDR3 coding sequence is TGTGCCAGCAGCGTAGGGGTCGATGAGCAGTTCTTC.